This T cell receptor beta chain was identified in a study of T-cell reconstitution after alpha-beta-depleted transplantation in children. Using unique molecular identifiers, the investigators prepared the TCRbeta library. TCRdb recomputed calls from the PCR reads with MiXCR, one row per CDR3 protein. Among around 490,000 distinct CDR3 sequences, 9.5% to 12% were seen once, and the ten largest hold about 14%. V lost 3 bases, J lost 5 bases, and 4 bases stayed unmatched. Germline V gene lookup returns CDR1 MNHEY and CDR2 SVGAGI. The length of the CDR3 is 15 residues. The study, taken as a whole, reports: The authors attributed T-cell counts and diversity one year after transplant mostly to newly produced T cells. Expanded clones from the graft, numbering several hundred, reportedly supplied alpha-beta T cells about two months after transplant.

With respect to this clonotype: Its specificity is unknown.

The J gene is TRBJ2-7, the V gene TRBV6-5, with 13 bases that match TRBD2. Specimen: PBMCs, mostly from graft donor cells, collected 180 days after TCRalphabeta/CD19-depleted stem cell transplant. This TCR was recovered from a female patient between 2 and 15 years old who had a stem cell transplant for aplastic anemia, so the T cells may come from the graft donor. The CDR3 here is CASSYTTSGRNEQYF. The CDR3 region has the DNA TGTGCCAGCAGTTATACGACTAGCGGGAGGAACGAGCAGTACTTC.